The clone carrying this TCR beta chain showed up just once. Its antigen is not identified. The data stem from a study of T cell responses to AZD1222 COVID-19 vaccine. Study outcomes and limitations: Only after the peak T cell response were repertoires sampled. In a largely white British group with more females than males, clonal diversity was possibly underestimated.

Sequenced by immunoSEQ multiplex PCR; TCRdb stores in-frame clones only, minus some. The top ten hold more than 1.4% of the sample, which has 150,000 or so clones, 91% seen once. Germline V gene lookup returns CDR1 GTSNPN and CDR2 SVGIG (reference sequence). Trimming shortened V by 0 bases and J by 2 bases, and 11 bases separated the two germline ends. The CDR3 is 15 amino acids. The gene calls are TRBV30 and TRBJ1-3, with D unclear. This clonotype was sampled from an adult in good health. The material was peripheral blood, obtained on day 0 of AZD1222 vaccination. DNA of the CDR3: TGTGCCTGGAGTGTAGGAGTGGGAGCTGGAAACACCATATATTTT. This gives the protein CAWSVGVGAGNTIYF.